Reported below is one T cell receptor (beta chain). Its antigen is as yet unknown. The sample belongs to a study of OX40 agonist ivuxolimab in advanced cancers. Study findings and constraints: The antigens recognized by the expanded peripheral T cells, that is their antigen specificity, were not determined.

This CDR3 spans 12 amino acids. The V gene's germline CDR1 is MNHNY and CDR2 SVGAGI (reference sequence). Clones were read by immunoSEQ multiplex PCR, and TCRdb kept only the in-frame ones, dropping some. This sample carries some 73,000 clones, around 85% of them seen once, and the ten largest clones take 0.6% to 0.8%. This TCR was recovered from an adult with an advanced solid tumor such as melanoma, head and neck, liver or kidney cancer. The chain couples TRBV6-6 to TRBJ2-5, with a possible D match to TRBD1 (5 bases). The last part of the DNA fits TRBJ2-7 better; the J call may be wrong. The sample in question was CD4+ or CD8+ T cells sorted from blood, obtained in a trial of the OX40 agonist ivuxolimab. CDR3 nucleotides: TGTGCCAGTGGGCAGGGCTCCTACGAGCAGTACTTC. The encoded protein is CASGQGSYEQYF.